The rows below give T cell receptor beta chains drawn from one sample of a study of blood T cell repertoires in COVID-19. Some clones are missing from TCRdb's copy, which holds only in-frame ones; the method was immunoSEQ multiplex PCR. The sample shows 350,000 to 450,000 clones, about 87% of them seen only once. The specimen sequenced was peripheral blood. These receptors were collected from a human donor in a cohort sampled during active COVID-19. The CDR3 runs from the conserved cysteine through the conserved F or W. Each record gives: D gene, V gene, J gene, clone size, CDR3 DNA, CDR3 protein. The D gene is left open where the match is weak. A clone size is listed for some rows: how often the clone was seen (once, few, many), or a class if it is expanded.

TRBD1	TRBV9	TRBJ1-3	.	TGTGCCAGCAGTATGTCAGGGGGCTCTGGAAACACCATATATTTT	CASSMSGGSGNTIYF
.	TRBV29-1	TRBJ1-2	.	TGCAGCGTCCCGACCGAGGGAGGAGGCCTTAACTATGGCTACACCTTC	CSVPTEGGGLNYGYTF
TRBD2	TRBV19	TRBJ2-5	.	TGTGCCAGTAGTAAGGGACTAGCGGGGTCACAGTACTTC	CASSKGLAGSQYF
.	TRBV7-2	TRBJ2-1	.	TGTGCCAGCAGCTTAGTGCCCGGGGGTGACAATGAGCAGTTCTTC	CASSLVPGGDNEQFF
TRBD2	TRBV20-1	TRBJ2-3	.	TGCAGTGCTAGTGGGCCAGGGGAGCGGGGGGGCAGAGATACGCAGTATTTT	CSASGPGERGGRDTQYF
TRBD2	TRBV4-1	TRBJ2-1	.	TGCGCCAGCAGCCAAGAGGCGCAGCGGGGAAGGAATGAGCAGTTCTTC	CASSQEAQRGRNEQFF
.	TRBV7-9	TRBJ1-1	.	.	CASSFGQGRGHEAFF
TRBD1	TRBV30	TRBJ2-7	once	TGTGCCTGGAGCCGGGACAGGGTGTACGAGCAGTACTTC	CAWSRDRVYEQYF
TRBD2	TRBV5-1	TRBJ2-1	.	TGCGCCAGCAGCTTGGAACCAGCGGGAGTAGGCAATGAGCAGTTCTTC	CASSLEPAGVGNEQFF
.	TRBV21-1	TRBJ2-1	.	TGTGCCAGCAGCAAAGTGGCGCGGGTCAATGAGCAGTTCTTC	CASSKVARVNEQFF
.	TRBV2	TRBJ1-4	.	TGTGCCAGCACTAGTCACAGGGAAAAACTGTTTTTT	CASTSHREKLFF
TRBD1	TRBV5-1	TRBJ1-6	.	TGCGCCAGCAGCTTGGATGGGACAGGGGGTGATTCACCCCTCCACTTT	CASSLDGTGGDSPLHF
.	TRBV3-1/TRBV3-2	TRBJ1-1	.	TGTGCCAGCAGCCAGCAGGGGTACACTGAAGCTTTCTTT	CASSQQGYTEAFF
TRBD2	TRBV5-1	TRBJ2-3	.	TGCGCCAGCAGCTTGGTTCCTAGCGGGGGGCAGGGGGATACGCAGTATTTT	CASSLVPSGGQGDTQYF
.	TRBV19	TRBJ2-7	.	TGTGCCAGTAGTAGGCCGGGGGACTACGAGCAGTACTTC	CASSRPGDYEQYF
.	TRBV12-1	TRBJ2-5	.	TGTGCCAGCAGCTTTGCAGTGTTTCCTAGCGAAAACCAGCAAGAGACCCAGTACTTC	CASSFAVFPSENQQETQYF
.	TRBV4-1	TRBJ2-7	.	TGCGCCAGCAGCCAAAGTTTGCTATCCTACGAGCAGTACTTC	CASSQSLLSYEQYF
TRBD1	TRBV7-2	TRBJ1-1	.	TGTGCCAGCAGCTCCCCCGACAGGGGGTTCATTGAAGCTTTCTTT	CASSSPDRGFIEAFF
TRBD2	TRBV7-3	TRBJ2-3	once	TGTGCCAGCAGCTTACTAGCGGGGGGGCCAGATACGCAGTATTTT	CASSLLAGGPDTQYF
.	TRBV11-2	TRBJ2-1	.	TGTGCCAGCAGCCCCCTTGCTCAGGCGGGGGAGCAGTTCTTC	CASSPLAQAGEQFF
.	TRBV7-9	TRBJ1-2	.	TGTGCCAGCAGCCCAGGGAATGGGTACTATGGCTACACCTTC	CASSPGNGYYGYTF
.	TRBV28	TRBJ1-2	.	TGTGCCAGCAGTTTGGAGACGGGAGTCCGACGCTTTCCCTTTGGCTACACCTTC	CASSLETGVRRFPFGYTF
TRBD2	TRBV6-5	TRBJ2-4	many	TGTGCCAGCAGAGAGCGGGGGGGCCTCGGAAACATTCAGTACTTC	CASRERGGLGNIQYF
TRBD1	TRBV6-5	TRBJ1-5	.	TGTGCCAGCAGTTACTCAACAGGGGGCACGGGGCAGCCCCAGCATTTT	CASSYSTGGTGQPQHF
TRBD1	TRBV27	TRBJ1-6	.	TGTGCCAGCAGTTTCTGGACAGGGACGGATAATTCACCCCTCCACTTT	CASSFWTGTDNSPLHF
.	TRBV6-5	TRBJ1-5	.	TGTGCCAGCAGTAGAGGGGGGGGTCAGCCCCAGCATTTT	CASSRGGGQPQHF
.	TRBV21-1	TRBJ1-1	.	TGTGCCAGCAGCAGGGGAGGGACTGAAGCTTTCTTT	CASSRGGTEAFF
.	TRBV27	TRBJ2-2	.	TGTGCCAGCAGACGTTCAGGTGGCACCGGGGAGCTGTTTTTT	CASRRSGGTGELFF
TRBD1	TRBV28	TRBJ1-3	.	TGTGCCAGCAGCCTTGGGGCCGGACAGGCTTACTCTGGAAACACCATATATTTT	CASSLGAGQAYSGNTIYF
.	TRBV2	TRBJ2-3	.	TGTGCCAGCGGTGCCGGGGTACCGCCAGATACGCAGTATTTT	CASGAGVPPDTQYF
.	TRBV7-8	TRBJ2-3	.	TGTGCCAGCAGCTTATGGGGTGGGGCTAATAGGGATACGCAGTATTTT	CASSLWGGANRDTQYF
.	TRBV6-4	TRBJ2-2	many	TGTGCCAGCAGTGACAGGGGCACCGGGGAGCTGTTTTTT	CASSDRGTGELFF
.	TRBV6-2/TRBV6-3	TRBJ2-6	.	TGTGCCAGCAGTTACACCGGCAGGCGATACTCTGGGGCCAACGTCCTGACTTTC	CASSYTGRRYSGANVLTF
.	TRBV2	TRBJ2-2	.	TGTGCCAGCACCGTCCGGGTCGACACCGGGGAGCTGTTTTTT	CASTVRVDTGELFF
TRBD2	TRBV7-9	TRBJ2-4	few	TGTGCCAGCAGCTTAGCCGATAGCGGGAGGGGCAAAAACATTCAGTACTTC	CASSLADSGRGKNIQYF
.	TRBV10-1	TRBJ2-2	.	TGCGCCAGCAGTGACGGGGCCGGGGAGCTGTTTTTT	CASSDGAGELFF
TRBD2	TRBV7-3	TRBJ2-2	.	TGTGCCAGCAGCTTAGCGGGGGGCCAGAACACCGGGGAGCTGTTTTTT	CASSLAGGQNTGELFF
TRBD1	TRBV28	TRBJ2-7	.	TGTGCCAGCAGTTTGGACAGGGCGGAGGACGAGCAGTACTTC	CASSLDRAEDEQYF
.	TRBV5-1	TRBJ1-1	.	TGCGCCAGCAGCTTGGCTTTGAACACTGAAGCTTTCTTT	CASSLALNTEAFF
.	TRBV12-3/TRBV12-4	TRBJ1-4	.	TGTGCCAGCAGCACGGGGGTACGGGAAAAACTGTTTTTT	CASSTGVREKLFF
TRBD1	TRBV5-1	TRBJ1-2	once	TGCGCCAGCAGCCCAGGGACAGACTTCTCGGGGCTACAGTTC	CASSPGTDFSGLQF
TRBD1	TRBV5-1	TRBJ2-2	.	TGCGCCAGCAGCGTGGGACAGGGGGCACCCGGGGAGCTGTTTTTT	CASSVGQGAPGELFF
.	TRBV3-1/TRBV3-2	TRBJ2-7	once	TGTGCCAGCAGCCAATTTGTGGTTGAGGGCGAGCAGTACTTC	CASSQFVVEGEQYF
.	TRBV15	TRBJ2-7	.	TGTGCCACCAGCAGAGGAGGAGGAACCTCCTACGAGCAGTACTTC	CATSRGGGTSYEQYF
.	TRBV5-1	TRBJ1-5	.	TGCGCCAGCAGCTTGGCAGGGCCTTTTAGCAATCAGCCCCAGCATTTT	CASSLAGPFSNQPQHF
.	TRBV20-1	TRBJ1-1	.	TGCAGTGCCCAGGTGAACACTGAAGCTTTCTTT	CSAQVNTEAFF
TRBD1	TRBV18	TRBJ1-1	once	TGTGCCAGCTCACCTCAGGGGGCTCAAGGTACTGAAGCTTTCTTT	CASSPQGAQGTEAFF